Included here is one T cell receptor (beta chain) sequence, with context. Its matching antigen is unknown. This sample was taken from a study of cytomegalovirus exposure and HLA in healthy donors. The wider study: Among the roughly 400 genotyped donors, approximately 81% were placed in the Caucasian-associated ancestry cluster.

V was trimmed by 2 bases and J by 2 bases, leaving 13 bases between them. CDR3 size: 16 residues. Germline CDR1 is LNHDA and CDR2 is SQIVND (reference sequence). Use of 60 Vbeta and 13 Jbeta primers characterized the PCR. Profiled with immunoSEQ multiplex PCR; TCRdb holds only in-frame clones, not every one. This table holds under 200,000 clones, around 80% found once. Study observations and caveats: An analysis done earlier found most TCR beta V segments productive about 87% or about 30% of the time. TCR beta sequences reportedly predicted most subjects' HLA-A and HLA-B alleles accurately. In a later analysis, several top co-occurrence clusters appeared linked to parvovirus B19, influenza, CMV and Epstein-Barr virus.

The rearrangement links TRBV19 to TRBJ2-1; possible D gene TRBD2, 6 bases. The material sequenced was PBMCs. This clonotype was sampled from a man aged 40-50 years in good health and CMV-seronegative. The DNA of the CDR3 is TGTGCCAGTAGTATACTACCCGGGAGTCCCTACAATGAGCAGTTCTTC. Translating gives CASSILPGSPYNEQFF.